These 20 T cell receptor beta chains were all obtained from the same sample, sequenced in a study of blood T cell repertoires in COVID-19. The protocol was immunoSEQ multiplex PCR, while the TCRdb copy is restricted to in-frame clones and leaves out a portion. The data contain around 170,000 clones, 80% to 90% of them singletons. The sequenced sample was peripheral blood. Receptors originate from a man aged 45-60 years with active or convalescent COVID-19.

The sample holds a few counts of this clone. This sequence joins TRBV5-5 and TRBJ2-7; the match to TRBD2 covers 9 bases. The CDR3 length is 15 residues. V dropped 4 bases and J dropped 2; count of bases not matched to a gene: 7. The germline V gene has CDR1 SGHKS and CDR2 YYEKEE (reference sequence). Here the CDR3 reads CASSPTGGRAYEQYF. Here the CDR3 DNA reads TGTGCCAGCAGCCCGACCGGCGGGAGGGCCTACGAGCAGTACTTC.

V and J are TRBV5-1 and TRBJ2-2, with 7 bases aligning to TRBD1. Germline lookup yields CDR1 SGHRS and CDR2 YFSETQ. CDR3 length equals 15 residues. Trimming took 5 bases from V and 4 from J; bases not matched to a gene: 8. CDR3 in amino acids: CASREIGGSTGELFF. The CDR3, as DNA: TGCGCCAGCAGGGAAATAGGGGGCAGCACCGGGGAGCTGTTTTTT.

The chain couples TRBV18 to TRBJ2-2; D possibly corresponds to TRBD1 (6 bases). The CDR3 totals 15 residues. The V gene lost 3 bases and the J gene lost 3 bases, with 11 bases spanning the gap. In germline, CDR1 is KGHSH, CDR2 LQKENI. DNA for the CDR3: TGTGCCAGCTCACCGAGACAGGTAGACACCGGGGAGCTGTTTTTT. This encodes CASSPRQVDTGELFF.

This clone was seen just once. V is TRBV28 and J is TRBJ1-2, with TRBD1 as a possible D gene (5 bases). The V end was cut by 5 bases, the J end by 8 bases, with 12 bases between. Looked up from germline, CDR1 is MDHEN and CDR2 is SYDVKM. This CDR3 contains 12 residues. CDR3 coding DNA: TGTGCCAGCAGTCGTCTGGGGGGGGGCTACACCTTC. It codes for CASSRLGGGYTF.

The CDR3 DNA is TGCGCCAGCAGCTTGGCCGCTAGCGGGAGGTACAATGAGCAGTTCTTC. Translation gives CASSLAASGRYNEQFF. The rearrangement joins TRBV5-1 to TRBJ2-1; TRBD2 aligns across 11 bases. The germline CDR1 and CDR2 sequences are SGHRS and YFSETQ. The CDR3 runs to 16 residues. After removal of 0 bases from V and 4 bases from J, the junction contained 3 bases not matched to a gene.

The chain recombines TRBV7-7 with TRBJ2-1, with a possible D match to TRBD1 (6 bases). This CDR3 contains 15 residues. With 1 base removed from V and 6 bases from J, the gap between germline ends came to 13 bases. The germline V gene encodes CDR1 SSHAT and CDR2 FNYEAQ (reference sequence). CDR3 DNA: TGTGCCAGCAGCTTAGAGGACAGCGACCCCAATGAGCAGTTCTTC. Its protein is CASSLEDSDPNEQFF.

The chain recombines TRBV6-4 with TRBJ2-1; 9 bases agree with TRBD2. V gave up 2 bases and J gave up 8 bases; unmatched junction bases: 7. The CDR3 has 15 residues. Germline values: CDR1 MRHNA, CDR2 SNTAGT. DNA for the CDR3: TGTGCCAGCAGTGACGGGAGCGGGGGGCGCGATGAGCAGTTCTTC. It specifies CASSDGSGGRDEQFF.

The gene calls are TRBV7-9 and TRBJ1-6, with 7 bases matching TRBD1. The V gene's germline CDR1 is SEHNR and CDR2 FQNEAQ (reference sequence). CDR3 length: 14 residues. Trimming took 10 bases from V and 5 from J; bases not matched to a gene: 8. The CDR3 DNA sequence: TGTGCCACTATGACAGGGAATAATAATTCACCCCTCCACTTT. Amino acid sequence: CATMTGNNNSPLHF.

The V gene is TRBV4-1, the J gene TRBJ2-1, with 10 bases identical to TRBD2. V shed 3 bases, J shed 7 bases, and the junction held 6 bases outside the gene matches. The CDR3 spans 15 residues. The V gene's germline CDR1 is MGHRA and CDR2 YSYEKL. Here the CDR3 reads CASSQSGGARNEQFF. The CDR3 region has the DNA TGCGCCAGCAGCCAGAGCGGGGGGGCTAGGAATGAGCAGTTCTTC.

V and J are TRBV20-1 and TRBJ1-1; no reliable D call. This CDR3 comprises 11 residues. The germline V and J ends were trimmed by 3 bases and 5 bases, with 7 bases remaining between them. CDR1 and CDR2 (germline): DFQATT, SNEGSKA (reference sequence). The CDR3 is CSASWETEAFF. CDR3 sequence (DNA): TGCAGTGCTAGTTGGGAGACTGAAGCTTTCTTT.

The chain carries TRBV3-1 (or the pseudogene TRBV3-2) and TRBJ2-1, with 12 bases that match TRBD2. CDR3 size: 19 residues. CDR1 and CDR2 (germline): LGHDT, YNNKEL (reference sequence). Trimming at V came to 5 bases and at J to 0 bases, leaving 11 bases not matched to a gene. The CDR3 loop is CASSDPTSGGISSYNEQFF. CDR3 nucleotide sequence: TGTGCCAGCAGCGACCCGACTAGCGGGGGCATTAGCTCCTACAATGAGCAGTTCTTC.

The table lists this clone with a count of one. This chain joins TRBV7-3 and TRBJ2-5; 10 bases are a match to TRBD1. The CDR3 spans 15 residues. Germline V CDR1 and CDR2: SGHTA, FQGTGA. V was pared by 4 bases and J by 3 bases, with 5 bases of the junction left unmatched. CDR3 nucleotides: TGTGCCAGCAGCTCCCAAGGGACAGGGGAAGAGACCCAGTACTTC. Translating gives CASSSQGTGEETQYF. Looking up the rest from reference TRBV7-3 and TRBJ2-5 gives the full variable domain: GAGVSQTPSNKVTEKGKYVELRCDPISGHTALYWYRQSLGQGPEFLIYFQGTGAADDSGLPNDRFFAVRPEGSVSTLKIQRTERGDSAVYLCASSSQGTGEETQYFGPGTRLLVL.

V is TRBV19 and J is TRBJ1-6; a weak D match, TRBD1 (6 bases). V was cut by 7 bases and J by 0 bases, with 13 bases left in between. This CDR3 has 16 amino acids. Germline assignment: CDR1 LNHDA and CDR2 SQIVND (reference sequence). In DNA, the CDR3 is TGTGCCAGTACCGACGGACAGAGCTCCTATAATTCACCCCTCCACTTT. Translated: CASTDGQSSYNSPLHF.

This sequence joins TRBV7-9 and TRBJ1-4; no firm D call. V was shortened by 1 base and J by 0 bases, with 6 bases between the two germline ends. The CDR3 has 15 residues. Germline V gene sequence: CDR1 SEHNR, CDR2 FQNEAQ (reference sequence). The CDR3 protein is CASSLGASTNEKLFF. The DNA of the CDR3 is TGTGCCAGCAGCTTAGGGGCCTCAACTAATGAAAAACTGTTTTTT.

The J gene is TRBJ2-1, the V gene TRBV12-3 or TRBV12-4; no clear D. The length of the CDR3 is 11 residues. Trimming shortened V by 7 bases and J by 9 bases, and 10 bases separated the two germline ends. CDR3 nucleotide sequence: TGTGCCAGCAAGAATACGGTTGAGCAGTTCTTC. Translation gives CASKNTVEQFF.

This chain joins TRBV21-1 and TRBJ1-5; the listed D gene, TRBD1, was not tested against the DNA. TRBV21-1 is deemed a pseudogene. The CDR3 covers 15 residues. The CDR3 region is CASSSRTGASQPQHF. DNA for the CDR3: TGTGCCAGCAGCAGTCGTACAGGGGCTAGTCAGCCCCAGCATTTT.

The chain employs TRBV24-1 and TRBJ1-2; 10 positions match TRBD1. CDR3 size: 17 residues. Trimming at V came to 2 bases and at J to 4 bases, leaving 9 bases not matched to a gene. Germline V gives CDR1 KGHDR, CDR2 SFDVKD. The CDR3 protein is CATSDSRTGGVGYGYTF. DNA for the CDR3: TGTGCCACCAGTGATTCCCGGACAGGGGGAGTTGGCTATGGCTACACCTTC.

The genes are TRBV28 and TRBJ2-1, with 9 bases lining up with TRBD1. The V segment lost 1 base and the J segment 7 bases; nucleotides outside the gene matches: 2. The CDR3 covers 14 residues. The germline V gene has CDR1 MDHEN and CDR2 SYDVKM. The CDR3 DNA reads as TGTGCCAGCAGTTTATACAGGGGGCGGAATGAGCAGTTCTTC. It encodes CASSLYRGRNEQFF.

V gene TRBV11-2 combines with J gene TRBJ2-1, with 10 bases fitting TRBD2. This CDR3 spans 16 amino acids. J gave up 1 base and V 3 bases, and 3 bases lay outside the gene matches. Germline CDR1 reads SGHAT; CDR2 reads FQNNGV. CDR3 nucleotide sequence: TGTGCCAGCAGCTTTCCGGGACTAGCGTCCTACAATGAGCAGTTCTTC. This translates into CASSFPGLASYNEQFF.

This sequence joins TRBV14 and TRBJ2-7, with D tentatively TRBD1 (5 bases). Germline loops: CDR1 SGHDN, CDR2 FVKESK. V was shortened by 1 base and J by 7 bases, with 11 bases between the two germline ends. The CDR3 covers 13 residues. The CDR3 is CASSQATVSEQYF. CDR3 DNA sequence: TGTGCCAGCAGCCAAGCGACAGTCTCAGAGCAGTACTTC.